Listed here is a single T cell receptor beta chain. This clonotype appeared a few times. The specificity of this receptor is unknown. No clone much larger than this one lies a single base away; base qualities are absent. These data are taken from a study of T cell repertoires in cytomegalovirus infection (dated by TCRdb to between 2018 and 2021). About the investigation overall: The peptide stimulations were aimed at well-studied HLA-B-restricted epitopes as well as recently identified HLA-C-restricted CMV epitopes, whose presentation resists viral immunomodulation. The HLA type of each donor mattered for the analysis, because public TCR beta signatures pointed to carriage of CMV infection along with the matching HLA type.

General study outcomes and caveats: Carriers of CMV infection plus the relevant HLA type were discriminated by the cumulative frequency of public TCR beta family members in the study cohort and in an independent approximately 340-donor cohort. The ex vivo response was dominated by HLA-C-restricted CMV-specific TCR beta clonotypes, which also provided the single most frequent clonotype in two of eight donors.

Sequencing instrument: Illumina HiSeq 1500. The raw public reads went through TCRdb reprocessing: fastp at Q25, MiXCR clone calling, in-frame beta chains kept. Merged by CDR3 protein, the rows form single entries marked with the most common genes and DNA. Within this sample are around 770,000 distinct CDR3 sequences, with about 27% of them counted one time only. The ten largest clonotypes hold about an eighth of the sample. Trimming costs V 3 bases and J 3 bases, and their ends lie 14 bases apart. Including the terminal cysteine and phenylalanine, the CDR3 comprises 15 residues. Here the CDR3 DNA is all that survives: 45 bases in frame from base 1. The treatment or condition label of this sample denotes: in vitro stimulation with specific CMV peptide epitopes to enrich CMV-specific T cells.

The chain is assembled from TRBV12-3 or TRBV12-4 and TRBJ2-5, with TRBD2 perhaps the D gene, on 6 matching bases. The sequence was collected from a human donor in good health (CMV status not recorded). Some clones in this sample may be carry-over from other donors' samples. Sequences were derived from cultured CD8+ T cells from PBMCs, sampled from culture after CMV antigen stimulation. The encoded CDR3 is CASSFLDGGEETQYF. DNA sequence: TGTGCCAGCAGTTTCTTAGACGGCGGGGAAGAGACCCAGTACTTC.